The clone carrying this TCR beta chain showed up just once. The sample is drawn from a study of graft-versus-host responses after intestinal transplantation. Study-level information: Anti-thymocyte globulin induction preceded two to four years of tacrolimus and steroid maintenance in all recipients.

Intraepithelial and lamina propria lymphocytes were released after the graft tissue was processed. Germline lookup yields CDR1 MGHRA and CDR2 YSYEKL. This CDR3 contains 13 residues. V lost 4 bases to trimming and J lost 3 bases, with 9 bases between them. The data were produced by immunoSEQ multiplex PCR, yet TCRdb's version contains in-frame clones alone and is incomplete. The data show fewer than 20,000 clones, roughly 80% seen once. This chain uses TRBV4-1 with TRBJ1-2; D uncertain. This receptor was obtained from a human patient who received an intestinal transplant, so some T cells may come from the graft donor. The sample here was ileum tissue, taken roughly 450 days after intestinal transplant. CDR3 protein: CASSRTNHYGYTF. The CDR3 nucleotides read TGCGCCAGCAGCCGAACAAATCACTATGGCTACACCTTC.